This T cell receptor beta chain was recorded in a study of blood T cell repertoires in COVID-19. This clone was counted between two and nine times. V was pared by 6 bases and J by 10 bases, with 10 bases between. From germline, CDR1 is MDHEN and CDR2 SYDVKM. The CDR3 has 12 amino acids. Some clones are missing from TCRdb's copy, which holds only in-frame ones; the method was immunoSEQ multiplex PCR. The table lists 200,000 or so clones, approximately 79% of them singletons, with 15% to 20% in the top ten. This clonotype originated in a man between 60 and 70 years old with active or convalescent COVID-19. Material for sequencing was peripheral blood. This sequence joins TRBV28 and TRBJ1-6; possible D gene TRBD1, 5 bases. CDR3 bases: TGTGCCAGCAGGTCGGGGGTCTCACCCCTCCACTTT. This encodes CASRSGVSPLHF.